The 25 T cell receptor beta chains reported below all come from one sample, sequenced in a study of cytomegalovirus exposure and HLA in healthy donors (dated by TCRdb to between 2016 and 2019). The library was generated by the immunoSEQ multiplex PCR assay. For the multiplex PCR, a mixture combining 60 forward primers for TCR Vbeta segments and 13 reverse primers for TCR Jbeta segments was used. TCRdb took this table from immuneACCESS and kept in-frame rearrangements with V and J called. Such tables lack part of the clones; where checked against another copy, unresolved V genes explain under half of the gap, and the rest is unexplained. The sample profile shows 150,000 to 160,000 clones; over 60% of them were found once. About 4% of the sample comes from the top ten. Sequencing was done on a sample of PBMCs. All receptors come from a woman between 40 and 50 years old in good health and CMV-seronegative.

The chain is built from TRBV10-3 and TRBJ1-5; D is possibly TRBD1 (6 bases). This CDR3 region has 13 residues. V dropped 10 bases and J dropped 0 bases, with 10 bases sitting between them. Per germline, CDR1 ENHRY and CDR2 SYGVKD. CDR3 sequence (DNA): TGTGCCACAGGGGCCTTTAGCAATCAGCCCCAGCATTTT. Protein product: CATGAFSNQPQHF.

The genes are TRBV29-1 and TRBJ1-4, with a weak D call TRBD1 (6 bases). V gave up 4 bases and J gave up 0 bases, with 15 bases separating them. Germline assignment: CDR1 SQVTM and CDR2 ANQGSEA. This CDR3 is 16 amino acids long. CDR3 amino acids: CSVAHRAGSTNEKLFF. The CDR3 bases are TGCAGCGTTGCCCACAGGGCCGGATCAACTAATGAAAAACTGTTTTTT.

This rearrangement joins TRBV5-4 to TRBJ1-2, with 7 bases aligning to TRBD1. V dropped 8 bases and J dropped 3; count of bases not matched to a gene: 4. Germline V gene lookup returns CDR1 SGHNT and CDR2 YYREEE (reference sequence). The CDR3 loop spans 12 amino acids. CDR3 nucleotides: TGTGCCAGTCGGGACAGCCACTATGGCTACACCTTC. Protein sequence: CASRDSHYGYTF.

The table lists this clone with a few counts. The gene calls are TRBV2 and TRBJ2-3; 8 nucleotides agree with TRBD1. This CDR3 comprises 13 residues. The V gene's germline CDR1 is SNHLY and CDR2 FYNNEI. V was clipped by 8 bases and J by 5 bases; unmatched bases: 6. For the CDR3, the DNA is TGTGCCAGCTCAACAGGGGGAATAGATACGCAGTATTTT. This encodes CASSTGGIDTQYF.

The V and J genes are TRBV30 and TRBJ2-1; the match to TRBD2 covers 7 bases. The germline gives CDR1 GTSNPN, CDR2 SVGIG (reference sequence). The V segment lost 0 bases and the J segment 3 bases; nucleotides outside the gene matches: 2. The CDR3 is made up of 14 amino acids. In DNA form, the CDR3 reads TGTGCCTGGAGTGTAGGCGGGAGCTACAATGAGCAGTTCTTC. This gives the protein CAWSVGGSYNEQFF.

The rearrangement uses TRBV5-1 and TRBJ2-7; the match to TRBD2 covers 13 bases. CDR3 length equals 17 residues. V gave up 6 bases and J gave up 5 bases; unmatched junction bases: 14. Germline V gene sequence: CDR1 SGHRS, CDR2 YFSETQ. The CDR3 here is CASIEGRGTSGIDEQYF. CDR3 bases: TGCGCCAGCATCGAAGGCCGCGGGACTAGCGGGATCGACGAGCAGTACTTC.

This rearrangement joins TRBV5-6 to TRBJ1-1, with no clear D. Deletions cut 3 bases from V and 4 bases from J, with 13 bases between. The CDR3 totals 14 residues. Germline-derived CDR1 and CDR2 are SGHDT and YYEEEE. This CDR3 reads CASSSVGRATEAFF. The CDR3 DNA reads TGTGCCAGCAGCTCCGTAGGGCGGGCCACTGAAGCTTTCTTT.

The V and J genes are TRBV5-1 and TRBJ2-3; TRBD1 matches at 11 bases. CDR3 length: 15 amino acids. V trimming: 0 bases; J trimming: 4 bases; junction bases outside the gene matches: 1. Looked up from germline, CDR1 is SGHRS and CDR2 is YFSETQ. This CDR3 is CASSLEDRGPDTQYF. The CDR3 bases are TGCGCCAGCAGCTTGGAGGACAGGGGGCCAGATACGCAGTATTTT.

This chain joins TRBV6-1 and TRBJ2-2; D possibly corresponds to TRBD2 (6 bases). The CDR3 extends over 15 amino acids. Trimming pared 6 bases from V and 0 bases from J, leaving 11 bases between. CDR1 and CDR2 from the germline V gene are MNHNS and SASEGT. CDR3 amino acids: CASSLGGANTGELFF. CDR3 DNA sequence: TGTGCCAGCAGCCTAGGCGGGGCGAACACCGGGGAGCTGTTTTTT.

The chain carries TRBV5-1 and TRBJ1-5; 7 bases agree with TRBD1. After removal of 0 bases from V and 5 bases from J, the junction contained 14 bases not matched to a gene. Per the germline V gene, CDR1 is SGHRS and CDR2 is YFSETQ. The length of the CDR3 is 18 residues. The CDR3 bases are TGCGCCAGCAGCTTGGGTCTCCGGGACAGCCGGGGCCATCAGCCCCAGCATTTT. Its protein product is CASSLGLRDSRGHQPQHF.

CDR3 region: CASSYQTGTGNTIYF. DNA for the CDR3: TGTGCCAGCAGTTACCAAACAGGGACTGGAAACACCATATATTTT. The chain links TRBV6-5 to TRBJ1-3, with D tentatively TRBD1 (6 bases). CDR3 length: 15 residues. V was shortened by 2 bases and J by 2 bases, with 10 bases between the two germline ends. Germline V gene sequence: CDR1 MNHEY, CDR2 SVGAGI.

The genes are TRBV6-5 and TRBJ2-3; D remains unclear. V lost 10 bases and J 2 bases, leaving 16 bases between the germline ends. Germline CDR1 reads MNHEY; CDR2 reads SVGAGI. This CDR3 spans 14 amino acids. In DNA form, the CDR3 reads TGTGCCACATCCCGCCAGACATACACAGATACGCAGTATTTT. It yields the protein CATSRQTYTDTQYF.

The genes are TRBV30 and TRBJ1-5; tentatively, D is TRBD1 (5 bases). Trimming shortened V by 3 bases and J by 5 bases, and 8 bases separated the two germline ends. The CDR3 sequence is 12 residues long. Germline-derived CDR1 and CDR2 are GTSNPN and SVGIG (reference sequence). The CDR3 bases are TGTGCCTGGAGCCTAGGGGATCAGCCCCAGCATTTT. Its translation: CAWSLGDQPQHF. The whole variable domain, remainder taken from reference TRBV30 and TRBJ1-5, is SQTIHQWPATLVQPVGSPLSLECTVEGTSNPNLYWYRQAAGRGLQLLFYSVGIGQISSEVPQNLSASRPQDRQFILSSKKLLLSDSGFYLCAWSLGDQPQHFGDGTRLSIL.

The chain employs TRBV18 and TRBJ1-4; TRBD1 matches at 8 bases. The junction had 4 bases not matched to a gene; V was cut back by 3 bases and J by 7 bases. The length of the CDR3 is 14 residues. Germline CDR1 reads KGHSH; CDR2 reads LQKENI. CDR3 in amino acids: CASSPDRVGEKLFF. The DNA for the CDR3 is TGTGCCAGCTCACCGGACAGGGTGGGTGAAAAACTGTTTTTT.

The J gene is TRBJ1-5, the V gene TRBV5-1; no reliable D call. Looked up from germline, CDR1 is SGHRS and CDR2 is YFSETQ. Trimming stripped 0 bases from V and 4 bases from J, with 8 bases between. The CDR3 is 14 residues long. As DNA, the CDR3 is TGCGCCAGCAGCTTGGCCCCCGAGAATCAGCCCCAGCATTTT. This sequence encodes CASSLAPENQPQHF.

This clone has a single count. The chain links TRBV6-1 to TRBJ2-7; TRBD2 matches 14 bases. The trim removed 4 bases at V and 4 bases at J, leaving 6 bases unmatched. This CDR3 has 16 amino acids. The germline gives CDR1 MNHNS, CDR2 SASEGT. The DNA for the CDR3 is TGTGCCAGCAGTGCGACTAGCGGGAGGGCCGGGTACGAGCAGTACTTC. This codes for CASSATSGRAGYEQYF.

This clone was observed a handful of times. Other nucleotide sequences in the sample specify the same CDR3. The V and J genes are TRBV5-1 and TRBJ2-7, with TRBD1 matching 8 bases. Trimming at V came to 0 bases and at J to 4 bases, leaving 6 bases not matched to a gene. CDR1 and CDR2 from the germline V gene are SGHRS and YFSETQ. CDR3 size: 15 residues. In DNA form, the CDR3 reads TGCGCCAGCAGCTTGGGGGGGCAGGGGGCGTACGAGCAGTACTTC. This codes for CASSLGGQGAYEQYF.

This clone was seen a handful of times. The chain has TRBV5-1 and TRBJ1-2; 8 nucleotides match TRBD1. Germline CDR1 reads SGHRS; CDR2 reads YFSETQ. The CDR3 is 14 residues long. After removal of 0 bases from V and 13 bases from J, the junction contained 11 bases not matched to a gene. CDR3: CASSLDGQGAKSTF. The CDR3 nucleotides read TGCGCCAGCAGCTTGGACGGCCAGGGGGCGAAGAGCACCTTC.

This CDR3 reads CASSSRDRVTEAFF. CDR3 nucleotide sequence: TGTGCCAGCAGCTCCCGGGACAGGGTCACTGAAGCTTTCTTT. The chain combines TRBV5-4 with TRBJ1-1; 9 bases agree with TRBD1. The CDR3 runs 14 residues. CDR1 and CDR2 (germline): SGHNT, YYREEE (reference sequence). With V trimmed by 3 bases and J by 4 bases, 4 bases remained unmatched.

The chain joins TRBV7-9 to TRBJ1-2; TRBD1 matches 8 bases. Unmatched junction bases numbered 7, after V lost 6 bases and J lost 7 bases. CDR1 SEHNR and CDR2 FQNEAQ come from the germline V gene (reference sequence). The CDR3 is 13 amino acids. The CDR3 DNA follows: TGTGCCAGCAGTCGAACAGGGGGTTCTGGCTACACCTTC. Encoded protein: CASSRTGGSGYTF.

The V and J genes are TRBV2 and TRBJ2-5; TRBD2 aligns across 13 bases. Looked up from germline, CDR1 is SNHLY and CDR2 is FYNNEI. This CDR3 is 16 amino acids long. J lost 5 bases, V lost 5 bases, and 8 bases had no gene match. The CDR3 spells CASSTHGLAGVETQYF. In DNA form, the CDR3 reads TGTGCCAGCAGTACCCACGGACTAGCGGGGGTGGAGACCCAGTACTTC.

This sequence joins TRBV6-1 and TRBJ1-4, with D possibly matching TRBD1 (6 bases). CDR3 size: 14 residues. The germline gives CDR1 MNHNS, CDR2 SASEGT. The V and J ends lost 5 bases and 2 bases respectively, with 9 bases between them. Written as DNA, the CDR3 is TGTGCCAGCAGTACAGGGCTGACTAATGAAAAACTGTTTTTT. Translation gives CASSTGLTNEKLFF.

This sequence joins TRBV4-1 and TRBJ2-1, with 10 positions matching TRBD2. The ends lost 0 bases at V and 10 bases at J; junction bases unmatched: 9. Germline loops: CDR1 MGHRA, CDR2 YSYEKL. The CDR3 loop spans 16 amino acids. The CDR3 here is CASSQDGWGLANEQFF. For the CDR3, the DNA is TGCGCCAGCAGCCAAGATGGTTGGGGACTAGCGAACGAGCAGTTCTTC.

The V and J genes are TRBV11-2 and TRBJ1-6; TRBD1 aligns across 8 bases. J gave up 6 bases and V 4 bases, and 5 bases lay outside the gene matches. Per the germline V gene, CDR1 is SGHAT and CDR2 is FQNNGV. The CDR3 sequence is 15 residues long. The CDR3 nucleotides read TGTGCCAGCAGCTCCGGGACAGGCAGTAATTCACCCCTCCACTTT. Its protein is CASSSGTGSNSPLHF.

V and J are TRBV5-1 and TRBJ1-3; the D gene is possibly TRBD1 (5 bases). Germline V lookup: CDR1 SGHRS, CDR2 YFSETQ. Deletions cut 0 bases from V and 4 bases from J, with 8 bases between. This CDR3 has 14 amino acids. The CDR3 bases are TGCGCCAGCAGCTTGGCAGGGTACGGAAACACCATATATTTT. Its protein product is CASSLAGYGNTIYF.